This T cell receptor beta chain emerged from a study of cytomegalovirus exposure and HLA in healthy donors. This CDR3 has 13 amino acids. CDR1 SNHLY and CDR2 FYNNEI come from the germline V gene. V dropped 6 bases and J dropped 4 bases, with 12 bases sitting between them. The PCR employed 60 Vbeta primers together with 13 Jbeta primers. TCRdb's copy holds only in-frame clones and misses some; the assay was immunoSEQ multiplex PCR. Of around 220,000 clones detected, roughly 85% appear once; the ten largest clones hold under 2%. The TCR sequence derives from a man younger than 35 in good health and CMV-seronegative. Sequenced input: PBMCs. This chain links TRBV2 with TRBJ1-2; D not resolved. This chain's CDR3 is CASRQIPPYGYTF. In nucleotides, the CDR3 is TGTGCCAGCAGACAGATCCCACCCTATGGCTACACCTTC.